This section outlines one T cell receptor beta chain sequence together with its context. The antigen is undetermined. The entry originates in a study of cytomegalovirus exposure and HLA in healthy donors. The CDR3 is 14 residues long. V shed 5 bases, J shed 5 bases, and the junction held 4 bases outside the gene matches. CDR1 LNHDA and CDR2 SQIVND come from the germline V gene (reference sequence). Study findings and constraints: Donors were assumed by presence/absence analyses to have roughly uniform sequencing depth. The classifier reportedly diagnosed cytomegalovirus status with high specificity and sensitivity.

Amplification used 60 Vbeta primers and 13 Jbeta primers. Data came from immunoSEQ multiplex PCR; TCRdb stores just in-frame clones and leaves some out. The table has 120,000 to 150,000 clones, roughly 77% seen once. This chain uses TRBV19 with TRBJ2-1; 9 bases agree with TRBD1. This TCR came from a woman in her 30s in good health and CMV-seronegative. Source material: PBMCs. As DNA, the CDR3 is TGTGCCAGTAGTCCCGGGACAGGGAACAATGAGCAGTTCTTC. Its protein product is CASSPGTGNNEQFF.